This T cell receptor (beta chain) derives from a study of blood T cell repertoires in COVID-19. The CDR3 covers 16 residues. Germline V gives CDR1 MNHEY, CDR2 SVGEGT. V shed 6 bases and J 1 base; nucleotides not matched to a gene: 12. Profiling relied on immunoSEQ multiplex PCR, and the TCRdb table lists in-frame clones only, not all of them. The profile shows about 480,000 clones, approximately 88% of them singletons. The chain couples TRBV6-2 or TRBV6-3 to TRBJ2-7; 7 bases are a match to TRBD2. This TCR was sampled from a woman in her forties who had recovered from COVID-19. The specimen was PBMCs or T cells enriched from blood (not recorded which). The CDR3 DNA follows: TGTGCCAGCAGCAGCTTTGCCCCGGGACTATCCTACGAGCAGTACTTC. As protein: CASSSFAPGLSYEQYF.